This T cell receptor beta chain was sequenced during a study of vaccination and CD4 T cells after COVID-19. Across the whole study: From HCoV-229E, HCoV-OC43, HCoV-NL63 and SARS-CoV-2, overlapping spike peptides were used to stimulate the cells.

Germline assignment: CDR1 MNHNS and CDR2 SASEGT. The CDR3 spans 15 residues. The V gene end was trimmed by 7 bases and the J gene end by 8 bases; junction bases not matched to a gene: 13. This sample's treatment: roughly nine-day PBMC culture with coronavirus spike peptide pools or control peptides (ViraFEST assay). PCR-confirmed positives ranged from March to December 2020, preceding US Alpha, Beta and Delta variants. The study sequenced cultured CD4+ T cell DNA using the Oncomine TCR Beta short-read assay. TCRdb ran MiXCR on the PCR reads and lists one entry per CDR3 protein. The repertoire holds about 12,000 distinct CDR3 sequences, with roughly 52% as singletons. Study outcomes and limitations: Vaccine-specific clones in convalescent patients were spike mono-reactive in 304 of 307 cases. Post-infection sampling omitted early timepoints and covered relatively few convalescent patients.

About this clonotype: Antigen: not known.

The chain couples TRBV6-1 to TRBJ2-1; 8 bases are shared with TRBD2. The source is a human donor who had recovered from COVID-19. Sequencing was done on a sample of CD4+ T cells from blood, cultured in vitro. CDR3 sequence reads: CASTGQGLGDYEQFF. As DNA, the CDR3 is TGTGCCAGCACCGGTCAGGGACTAGGGGACTATGAGCAGTTCTTC.